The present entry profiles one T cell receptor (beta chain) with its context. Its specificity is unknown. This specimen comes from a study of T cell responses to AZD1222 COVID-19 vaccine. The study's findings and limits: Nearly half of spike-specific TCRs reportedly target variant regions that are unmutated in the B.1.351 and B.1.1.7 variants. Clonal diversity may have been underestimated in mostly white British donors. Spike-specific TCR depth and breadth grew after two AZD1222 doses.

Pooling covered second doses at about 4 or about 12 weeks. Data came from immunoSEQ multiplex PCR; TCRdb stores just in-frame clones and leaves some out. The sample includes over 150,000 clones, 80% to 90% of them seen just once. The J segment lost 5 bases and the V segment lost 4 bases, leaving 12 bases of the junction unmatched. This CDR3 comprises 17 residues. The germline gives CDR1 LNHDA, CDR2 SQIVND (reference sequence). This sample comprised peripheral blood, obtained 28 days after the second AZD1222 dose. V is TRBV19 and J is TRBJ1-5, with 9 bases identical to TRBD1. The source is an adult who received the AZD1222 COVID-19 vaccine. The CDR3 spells CASSTPPGTGWDQPQHF. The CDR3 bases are TGTGCCAGTAGTACTCCCCCCGGGACAGGGTGGGATCAGCCCCAGCATTTT.